Below, 9 T cell receptor beta chains from the same sample are listed, as sequenced in a study of cytomegalovirus exposure and HLA in healthy donors. The primer mix had 60 Vbeta and 13 Jbeta primers. Assay: immunoSEQ multiplex PCR; the TCRdb copy retains only in-frame clones and omits some. The sample has about 300,000 clones; roughly 85% are singletons. The sample comprised PBMCs. The receptors shown here come from a man aged 35 to 55 in good health and CMV-seropositive.

The rearrangement uses TRBV5-4 and TRBJ2-3; perhaps TRBD1 as D (6 bases). V was pared by 3 bases and J by 0 bases, with 17 bases between. In germline, CDR1 is SGHNT, CDR2 YYREEE (reference sequence). The CDR3 runs 17 residues. The DNA of the CDR3 is TGTGCCAGCAGCTCGCCTCAGGGGATTACTAGCACAGATACGCAGTATTTT. Encoded protein: CASSSPQGITSTDTQYF.

The chain recombines TRBV4-2 with TRBJ2-1; the D is unclear. The V gene's germline CDR1 is LGHNA and CDR2 YNFKEQ. This CDR3 region has 12 residues. V lost 3 bases, J lost 6 bases, and 6 bases lay in between. As DNA, the CDR3 is TGTGCCAGCAGCCACGACTCCAATGAGCAGTTCTTC. The encoded protein is CASSHDSNEQFF.

Remarks on this clone: Other DNA sequences from this sample encode an identical CDR3 as well. The rearrangement links TRBV7-2 to TRBJ2-1; 10 bases map to TRBD1. Germline assignment: CDR1 SGHTA and CDR2 FQGNSA. V lost 5 bases, J lost 6 bases, and 4 bases stayed unmatched. The CDR3 covers 14 residues. CDR3 bases: TGTGCCAGCAGCCGGGACAGGGGTGGCAATGAGCAGTTCTTC. It specifies CASSRDRGGNEQFF.

This rearrangement joins TRBV2 to TRBJ2-5, with 10 bases aligning to TRBD2. The CDR3 length is 15 residues. Germline V gene lookup returns CDR1 SNHLY and CDR2 FYNNEI. V lost 6 bases and J lost 3; bases outside the gene matches: 7. Here the CDR3 DNA reads TGTGCCAGCAGGGGACTAGCGTCAAAGAAAGAGACCCAGTACTTC. Residues: CASRGLASKKETQYF.

The gene calls are TRBV7-8 and TRBJ1-5; 11 nucleotides line up with TRBD1. The CDR3 consists of 17 residues. From germline, CDR1 is SGHVS and CDR2 FQNEAQ. Germline trimming cut 2 bases from V and 4 bases from J; bases unmatched to any gene: 7. CDR3 sequence: CASSLYLGQGANQPQHF. The DNA for the CDR3 is TGTGCCAGCAGCTTATACCTCGGACAGGGGGCGAATCAGCCCCAGCATTTT.

Comments on this clone: Distinct nucleotide sequences in the sample also encode this CDR3. This chain links TRBV2 with TRBJ2-7; 11 bases map to TRBD2. Germline CDR1 reads SNHLY; CDR2 reads FYNNEI. This CDR3 is 17 amino acids long. The J segment lost 2 bases and the V segment lost 6 bases, leaving 12 bases of the junction unmatched. For the CDR3, the DNA is TGTGCCAGCAGGGAAACCCTAGCGGGAGGCGACCCCTACGAGCAGTACTTC. Translating it yields CASRETLAGGDPYEQYF.

This rearrangement joins TRBV28 to TRBJ2-7, with 8 positions matching TRBD1. Germline-derived CDR1 and CDR2 are MDHEN and SYDVKM. V shed 6 bases and J 2 bases; nucleotides not matched to a gene: 3. The CDR3 is 13 amino acids. Here the CDR3 DNA reads TGTGCCAGCAGGGACAGGGTAGCCTACGAGCAGTACTTC. Its translation is CASRDRVAYEQYF.

This rearrangement joins TRBV9 to TRBJ2-1; 7 bases fit TRBD2. The CDR3 is 19 amino acids. CDR1 and CDR2 (germline): SGDLS, YYNGEE. The junction had 17 bases not matched to a gene; V was cut back by 5 bases and J by 0 bases. The CDR3 here is CASSQAGQGKASSYNEQFF. Here the CDR3 DNA reads TGTGCCAGCAGTCAAGCGGGGCAGGGTAAGGCGAGCTCCTACAATGAGCAGTTCTTC. The entire variable domain, with the rest obtained from reference TRBV9 and TRBJ2-1, is as follows: DSGVTQTPKHLITATGQRVTLRCSPRSGDLSVYWYQQSLDQGLQFLIQYYNGEERAKGNILERFSAQQFPDLHSELNLSSLELGDSALYFCASSQAGQGKASSYNEQFFGPGTRLTVL.

The V and J genes are TRBV6-1 and TRBJ2-7; 14 positions agree with TRBD2. The germline gives CDR1 MNHNS, CDR2 SASEGT. The trim removed 4 bases at V and 8 bases at J, leaving 4 bases unmatched. The CDR3 covers 14 residues. This chain's CDR3 is CASSGLAGGPKQYF. DNA for the CDR3: TGTGCCAGCAGTGGACTAGCGGGAGGGCCCAAGCAGTACTTC.